One and the same sample provided the 16 T cell receptor beta chains below, sequenced in a study of CD8 T cells in Susac syndrome. When the RNA was reverse transcribed, random hexamers were used with an input of roughly 0.45 to 1 ug. TCRdb ran MiXCR on the immunoSEQ multiplex PCR reads and lists one entry per CDR3 protein. The table includes about 69,000 distinct CDR3 sequences, just under 95% detected once. Specimen: CD8+ T cells from PBMCs. The receptors stem from a human donor in good health.

V is TRBV27 and J is TRBJ1-2; TRBD1 aligns across 10 bases. Germline CDR1 MNHEY, CDR2 SMNVEV (reference sequence). This CDR3 region has 16 residues. V trimming: 4 bases; J trimming: 4 bases; junction bases outside the gene matches: 9. The CDR3 sequence is CASSSRDRGPVYGYTF. CDR3 DNA sequence: TGTGCCAGCAGTTCCAGGGACAGGGGCCCTGTCTATGGCTACACCTTC.

The chain couples TRBV7-9 to TRBJ2-7; perhaps TRBD1 as D (6 bases). Trimming took off 3 bases at V and 5 bases at J, with 8 bases between the two ends. Germline V lookup: CDR1 SEHNR, CDR2 FQNEAQ (reference sequence). There are 12 residues in the CDR3. For the CDR3, the DNA is TGTGCCAGCAGCTTGGGGGCGAACGAGCAGTACTTC. Translation gives CASSLGANEQYF. Full variable domain (missing parts from reference TRBV7-9 and TRBJ2-7): DTGVSQNPRHKITKRGQNVTFRCDPISEHNRLYWYRQTLGQGPEFLTYFQNEAQLEKSRLLSDRFSAERPKGSFSTLEIQRTEQGDSAMYLCASSLGANEQYFGPGTRLTVT.

This sequence joins TRBV4-1 and TRBJ1-5, with D maybe TRBD1 (5 bases). Looked up from germline, CDR1 is MGHRA and CDR2 is YSYEKL. The CDR3 has 15 amino acids. Trimming pared 4 bases from V and 3 bases from J, leaving 13 bases between. The CDR3 sequence is CASSPGGVTNQPQHF. For the CDR3, the DNA is TGCGCCAGCAGCCCAGGAGGGGTCACCAATCAGCCCCAGCATTTT.

The J gene is TRBJ2-3, the V gene TRBV27; TRBD2 agrees at 10 bases. CDR3 size: 16 residues. V lost 7 bases, J lost 4 bases, and 11 bases stayed unmatched. The germline gives CDR1 MNHEY, CDR2 SMNVEV (reference sequence). CDR3 region: CASTTMTGTSADTQYF. DNA of the CDR3: TGTGCCAGCACCACGATGACCGGGACTAGCGCAGATACGCAGTATTTT.

The chain has TRBV9 and TRBJ2-5; the match to TRBD2 covers 10 bases. V lost 3 bases to trimming and J lost 3 bases; unmatched junction nucleotides: 8. The CDR3 has 16 amino acids. Germline V gene sequence: CDR1 SGDLS, CDR2 YYNGEE. CDR3 residues: CASSASWSGGEETQYF. The CDR3 region has the DNA TGTGCCAGCAGCGCCTCTTGGAGCGGGGGGGAAGAGACCCAGTACTTC.

The rearrangement uses TRBV6-5 and TRBJ2-5; the D call may be TRBD1 or TRBD2 (5 bases each). Germline V gene sequence: CDR1 MNHEY, CDR2 SVGAGI. Trimming removed 7 bases at V and 5 bases at J, with 8 bases between. The CDR3 is made up of 11 amino acids. This CDR3 is CASIWGETQYF. Written as DNA, the CDR3 is TGTGCCAGCATCTGGGGGGAGACCCAGTACTTC.

This clonotype was seen only once. In DNA, the CDR3 is TGTGCCAGCTCACCACCGCAGGGCCCTTATGGCTACACCTTC. It is translated as CASSPPQGPYGYTF. V usage is TRBV18 and J usage is TRBJ1-2, with D possibly being TRBD1 (5 bases). The V gene lost 0 bases and the J gene lost 5 bases, with 10 bases spanning the gap. The germline V gene has CDR1 KGHSH and CDR2 LQKENI. The length of the CDR3 is 14 residues.

The gene calls are TRBV14 and TRBJ2-3; the match to TRBD1 covers 9 bases. Germline CDR1 reads SGHDN; CDR2 reads FVKESK. V gave up 4 bases and J gave up 4 bases; unmatched junction bases: 6. The CDR3 totals 15 residues. CDR3 sequence (DNA): TGTGCCAGCAGCCTTGGGACAGGGATTCCAGATACGCAGTATTTT. Its translation: CASSLGTGIPDTQYF.

The J gene is TRBJ2-5, the V gene TRBV7-8, with D unresolved. The germline CDR1 and CDR2 sequences are SGHVS and FQNEAQ. Trimming removed 8 bases at V and 1 base at J, with 14 bases between. The CDR3 covers 14 residues. The CDR3 nucleotides are TGTGCCAGCTACAATCATATCGGCCAAGAGACCCAGTACTTC. It encodes CASYNHIGQETQYF.

CDR3 sequence reads: CASSLTGLVQETQYF. In DNA, the CDR3 is TGTGCCAGCAGCTTAACGGGACTAGTCCAAGAGACCCAGTACTTC. The chain links TRBV7-3 to TRBJ2-5, with 8 positions matching TRBD2. V lost 0 bases, J lost 1 base, and 1 base stayed unmatched. The CDR3 contains 15 residues. CDR1 and CDR2 (germline): SGHTA, FQGTGA.

This clonotype came up once. The chain recombines TRBV4-3 with TRBJ2-1, with 8 positions matching TRBD2. The CDR3 totals 15 residues. V shed 1 base, J shed 9 bases, and the junction held 8 bases outside the gene matches. CDR1 is LGHNA, CDR2 YSLEER, per germline. The CDR3 spells CASSQGRGGQSEQFF. CDR3 DNA: TGCGCCAGCAGCCAAGGACGGGGGGGCCAGAGTGAGCAGTTCTTC.

The CDR3 nucleotides read TGTGCCAGCAGCGTAGCGGGTTCACCCCTCCACTTT. This gives the protein CASSVAGSPLHF. The genes are TRBV9 and TRBJ1-6; no reliable D call. Deletions cut 0 bases from V and 9 bases from J, with 4 bases between. CDR1 SGDLS and CDR2 YYNGEE come from the germline V gene. The CDR3 loop spans 12 amino acids.

This clonotype was seen once. The chain joins TRBV23-1 to TRBJ2-3, with D tentatively TRBD1 (5 bases). TRBV23-1 is an open reading frame, and its role is uncertain. The ends were cut back, 3 bases at V and 1 base at J, with 8 bases in the middle. CDR3 length equals 14 residues. CDR3 coding DNA: TGCGCCAGCAGTCACTACAGGCGCACAGATACGCAGTATTTT. Translated: CASSHYRRTDTQYF.

This clonotype was observed once. The J gene is TRBJ1-5, the V gene TRBV19; 7 bases map to TRBD1. V was pared by 5 bases and J by 7 bases, with 8 bases of the junction left unmatched. Germline lookup yields CDR1 LNHDA and CDR2 SQIVND (reference sequence). CDR3 length: 14 amino acids. CDR3 residues: CASSPSTGPQPQHF. The CDR3, as DNA: TGTGCCAGTAGTCCCTCGACAGGGCCGCAGCCCCAGCATTTT.

The rearrangement joins TRBV12-3 or TRBV12-4 to TRBJ1-1; D gene uncertain. CDR3 size: 11 residues. V was shortened by 3 bases and J by 4 bases, with 3 bases between the two germline ends. This CDR3 is CASSLSTEAFF. The CDR3 bases are TGTGCCAGCAGTTTGAGCACTGAAGCTTTCTTT.

This sequence joins TRBV29-1 and TRBJ2-1, with no clear D. Trimming removed 3 bases at V and 8 bases at J, with 11 bases between. The CDR3 extends over 12 amino acids. Germline values: CDR1 SQVTM, CDR2 ANQGSEA. Here the CDR3 DNA reads TGCAGCGTTGATGGTCTAGGCTATGAGCAGTTCTTC. It is translated as CSVDGLGYEQFF.